Listed here are 27 T cell receptor beta chains from one sample, sequenced in a study of blood T cell repertoires in COVID-19. Clones were read by immunoSEQ multiplex PCR, and TCRdb kept only the in-frame ones, dropping some. The repertoire holds about 100,000 clones, with 88% as singletons. The sample taken for sequencing was peripheral blood. The receptors come from a man aged 45 to 65 with active or convalescent COVID-19.

Regarding this clone: One end of the junction is discordant with germline, which a read error may explain. The V call is TRBV28, the J call TRBJ1-6, with 7 bases that match TRBD1. Germline V gene lookup returns CDR1 MDHEN and CDR2 SYDVKM. The CDR3 extends over 16 amino acids. CDR3 region: CASSLPGTAYNSPLHF. For the CDR3, the DNA is TGTGCCAGCAGTCTGCCCGGGACAGCCTACAATTCACCCCTCCACTTT.

The V and J genes are TRBV5-1 and TRBJ2-7, with 7 nucleotides matching TRBD1. The germline gives CDR1 SGHRS, CDR2 YFSETQ. V trimming: 0 bases; J trimming: 3 bases; junction bases outside the gene matches: 6. The CDR3 spans 15 residues. The CDR3 region is CASSLGGGLGYEQYF. CDR3 DNA sequence: TGCGCCAGCAGCTTGGGAGGGGGCTTGGGCTACGAGCAGTACTTC.

This chain joins TRBV19 and TRBJ1-5; 7 bases map to TRBD1. V lost 4 bases, J lost 6 bases, and 12 bases stayed unmatched. The CDR3 is 16 residues long. Germline V gene lookup returns CDR1 LNHDA and CDR2 SQIVND (reference sequence). CDR3 nucleotides: TGTGCCAGTAGTACCCCTGACAGGGCGGGCGGTCAGCCCCAGCATTTT. It yields the protein CASSTPDRAGGQPQHF.

The chain couples TRBV19 to TRBJ1-5; perhaps TRBD1 as D (5 bases). This CDR3 spans 14 amino acids. V was trimmed by 3 bases and J by 4 bases, leaving 10 bases between them. The germline CDR1 and CDR2 sequences are LNHDA and SQIVND (reference sequence). CDR3 bases: TGTGCCAGTAGTATGACGGGGGAAAATCAGCCCCAGCATTTT. This encodes CASSMTGENQPQHF.

V and J are TRBV11-2 and TRBJ1-2, with a tentative D call TRBD1 (6 bases). In germline, CDR1 is SGHAT, CDR2 FQNNGV. V lost 5 bases and J lost 4, with 20 bases in between. The CDR3 consists of 16 residues. Written as DNA, the CDR3 is TGTGCCAGCAGCCCCAACTTTAGGGGGTTGAGCTATGGCTACACCTTC. Translated, it gives CASSPNFRGLSYGYTF. Complete variable domain (other parts from reference TRBV11-2 and TRBJ1-2): EAGVAQSPRYKIIEKRQSVAFWCNPISGHATLYWYQQILGQGPKLLIQFQNNGVVDDSQLPKDRFSAERLKGVDSTLKIQPAKLEDSAVYLCASSPNFRGLSYGYTFGSGTRLTVV.

The rearrangement joins TRBV28 to TRBJ1-1; D is undetermined. The ends were cut back, 5 bases at V and 6 bases at J, with 16 bases in the middle. This CDR3 contains 14 residues. CDR1 is MDHEN, CDR2 SYDVKM, per germline. CDR3 sequence (DNA): TGTGCCAGCAGTCCACGAACTGTACTCCCTGAAGCTTTCTTT. Amino acid sequence: CASSPRTVLPEAFF.

This clone appeared once. V is TRBV25-1 and J is TRBJ2-7; 15 positions agree with TRBD2. Germline assignment: CDR1 MGHDK and CDR2 SYGVNS. The CDR3 covers 17 residues. V shed 6 bases and J 2 bases; nucleotides not matched to a gene: 8. CDR3 bases: TGTGCCAGCAGCCAATCCGGACTAGCGGGAGGGCCCTACGAGCAGTACTTC. Its protein is CASSQSGLAGGPYEQYF.

J is TRBJ1-1 and V is TRBV19; 7 positions agree with TRBD1. The CDR3 runs 15 residues. Losses at the gene ends were 8 bases for V and 0 bases for J; bases not matched to a gene: 9. CDR1 and CDR2 from the germline V gene are LNHDA and SQIVND (reference sequence). The CDR3 protein is CASPTKDRMNTEAFF. In DNA, the CDR3 is TGTGCCAGTCCTACAAAGGACAGGATGAACACTGAAGCTTTCTTT.

This chain uses TRBV25-1 with TRBJ1-2; a weak D match, TRBD1 (6 bases). CDR1 is MGHDK, CDR2 SYGVNS, per germline. V was trimmed by 3 bases and J by 0 bases, leaving 14 bases between them. The CDR3 sequence is 16 residues long. The CDR3 spells CASSDSRGTANYGYTF. The DNA of the CDR3 is TGTGCCAGCAGTGATAGCAGGGGCACAGCTAACTATGGCTACACCTTC.

V gene TRBV27 combines with J gene TRBJ2-7; 13 bases are shared with TRBD2. The germline V gene has CDR1 MNHEY and CDR2 SMNVEV (reference sequence). Germline trimming cut 6 bases from V and 4 bases from J; bases unmatched to any gene: 0. This CDR3 has 13 amino acids. CDR3 coding DNA: TGTGCCAGCAGGGGACTAGCGGGATACGAGCAGTACTTC. Amino acid sequence: CASRGLAGYEQYF.

The chain employs TRBV10-3 and TRBJ1-2; 7 positions match TRBD1. The CDR3 is 12 residues long. Looked up from germline, CDR1 is ENHRY and CDR2 is SYGVKD. With 9 bases clipped from V and 4 bases from J, the junction kept 5 bases outside the gene matches. The CDR3 DNA sequence: TGTGCCATTCAGGGGGAGTCCTATGGCTACACCTTC. Translating it yields CAIQGESYGYTF.

About this clone: The same CDR3 can be traced to other DNA sequences in this sample. V and J are TRBV9 and TRBJ2-1; the match to TRBD2 covers 8 bases. The J segment lost 0 bases and the V segment lost 3 bases, leaving 2 bases of the junction unmatched. CDR1 and CDR2 (germline): SGDLS, YYNGEE. The CDR3 is 15 amino acids. The DNA for the CDR3 is TGTGCCAGCAGCGCGAGCGGGAGCTCCTACAATGAGCAGTTCTTC. This translates into CASSASGSSYNEQFF. Full variable domain (remainder filled in from reference TRBV9 and TRBJ2-1): DSGVTQTPKHLITATGQRVTLRCSPRSGDLSVYWYQQSLDQGLQFLIQYYNGEERAKGNILERFSAQQFPDLHSELNLSSLELGDSALYFCASSASGSSYNEQFFGPGTRLTVL.

The chain recombines TRBV6-4 with TRBJ1-1; no definite D call. Trimming took 6 bases from V and 1 from J, leaving 12 bases between them. The germline CDR1 and CDR2 sequences are MRHNA and SNTAGT. This CDR3 region has 14 residues. CDR3 loop: CASRVTQENTEAFF. Here the CDR3 DNA reads TGTGCCAGCAGAGTGACCCAGGAGAACACTGAAGCTTTCTTT.

The chain joins TRBV20-1 to TRBJ1-2; D gene ambiguous. This CDR3 spans 10 amino acids. The germline CDR1 and CDR2 sequences are DFQATT and SNEGSKA (reference sequence). CDR3 sequence (DNA): TGCAGATCTGGGAGCTATGGCTACACCTTC. The encoded protein is CRSGSYGYTF.

The rearrangement links TRBV5-4 to TRBJ2-5, with D possibly TRBD1 on 5 matching bases. V was cut by 4 bases and J by 8 bases, with 9 bases left in between. The CDR3 is 11 amino acids. Per the germline V gene, CDR1 is SGHNT and CDR2 is YYREEE (reference sequence). CDR3 sequence reads: CASSQQGTQYF. DNA for the CDR3: TGTGCCAGCAGCCAGCAGGGAACCCAGTACTTC.

The chain uses TRBV19 and TRBJ1-4; D gene unclear. The germline CDR1 and CDR2 sequences are LNHDA and SQIVND (reference sequence). The CDR3 covers 13 residues. The germline V and J ends were trimmed by 4 bases and 8 bases, with 11 bases remaining between them. DNA for the CDR3: TGTGCCAGTAGTAAGGCAGGCGACGAAAAACTGTTTTTT. Its protein is CASSKAGDEKLFF.

This chain uses TRBV7-9 with TRBJ1-4; perhaps TRBD1 as D (6 bases). The CDR3 runs to 15 residues. The germline V gene has CDR1 SEHNR and CDR2 FQNEAQ (reference sequence). V gave up 3 bases and J gave up 2 bases, with 10 bases separating them. CDR3 sequence (DNA): TGTGCCAGCAGCTTGGCCCAGGGGACTAATGAAAAACTGTTTTTT. This translates into CASSLAQGTNEKLFF.

The V gene is TRBV6-2 or TRBV6-3, the J gene TRBJ1-1; TRBD1 matches at 10 bases. Per germline, CDR1 MNHEY and CDR2 SVGEGT. CDR3 size: 17 residues. The J segment lost 1 base and the V segment lost 2 bases, leaving 7 bases of the junction unmatched. The CDR3, as DNA: TGTGCCAGCAGTTACCCGCGACAGGGGGCCGGGAACACTGAAGCTTTCTTT. Translated, it gives CASSYPRQGAGNTEAFF.

The rearrangement uses TRBV2 and TRBJ1-1; 9 nucleotides align to TRBD1. Trimming at V came to 5 bases and at J to 5 bases, leaving 6 bases not matched to a gene. Germline CDR1 is SNHLY and CDR2 is FYNNEI. This CDR3 is 14 amino acids long. The DNA of the CDR3 is TGTGCCAGCAGTTCCGGACAGGGGAGTACTGAAGCTTTCTTT. This translates into CASSSGQGSTEAFF.

The CDR3 reads CASSLSGRGYGYTF. The CDR3 DNA reads as TGTGCCAGCAGTTTATCGGGAAGGGGGTATGGCTACACCTTC. The genes are TRBV27 and TRBJ1-2, with D possibly being TRBD1 (6 bases). V lost 0 bases and J 5 bases, leaving 10 bases between the germline ends. The CDR3 covers 14 residues. The germline V gene encodes CDR1 MNHEY and CDR2 SMNVEV (reference sequence).

The gene calls are TRBV4-1 and TRBJ2-3, with D hard to call. This CDR3 is built from 14 residues. Trimming removed 4 bases from V and 0 bases from J, with 8 bases in between. The germline CDR1 and CDR2 sequences are MGHRA and YSYEKL. CDR3 loop: CASSPQTSTDTQYF. DNA of the CDR3: TGCGCCAGCAGCCCGCAGACTAGCACAGATACGCAGTATTTT.

The V call is TRBV5-8, the J call TRBJ2-7; D ambiguous. The V gene's germline CDR1 is SGHTS and CDR2 YDEGEE. With 4 bases removed from V and 0 bases from J, the gap between germline ends came to 5 bases. The CDR3 length is 12 residues. CDR3 in amino acids: CASSPSSYEQYF. CDR3 in DNA: TGTGCCAGCAGCCCCAGCTCCTACGAGCAGTACTTC.

The rearrangement uses TRBV19 and TRBJ1-2; TRBD1 is a possible D gene (6 bases). Trimming took 5 bases from V and 4 from J, leaving 14 bases between them. The germline gives CDR1 LNHDA, CDR2 SQIVND (reference sequence). There are 14 residues in the CDR3. Here the CDR3 reads CASSPPGHLYGYTF. CDR3 coding DNA: TGTGCCAGTAGTCCGCCGGGACACCTCTATGGCTACACCTTC.

CDR3 in amino acids: CASSFRGRTYGYTF. Written as DNA, the CDR3 is TGTGCCAGCAGTTTTAGGGGGAGAACCTATGGCTACACCTTC. The chain links TRBV28 to TRBJ1-2, with a tentative D call TRBD1 (6 bases). Trimming shortened V by 3 bases and J by 4 bases, and 12 bases separated the two germline ends. This CDR3 has 14 amino acids. Germline V gene sequence: CDR1 MDHEN, CDR2 SYDVKM.

The chain combines TRBV7-9 with TRBJ2-7; 11 nucleotides match TRBD2. Germline loops: CDR1 SEHNR, CDR2 FQNEAQ (reference sequence). V shed 5 bases and J 1 base; nucleotides not matched to a gene: 7. This CDR3 region has 16 residues. Here the CDR3 reads CASSQPIAGGSYEQYF. The CDR3 DNA sequence: TGTGCCAGCAGCCAACCGATAGCGGGAGGGTCCTACGAGCAGTACTTC.

The CDR3 is CASASDLGANQPQHF. DNA of the CDR3: TGTGCCAGTGCCAGTGATTTAGGAGCGAATCAGCCCCAGCATTTT. This chain joins TRBV19 and TRBJ1-5; D gene uncertain. CDR3 length: 15 amino acids. Deletions cut 8 bases from V and 4 bases from J, with 18 bases between. CDR1 and CDR2 from the germline V gene are LNHDA and SQIVND (reference sequence).

The chain uses TRBV11-2 and TRBJ2-1; no definite D call. Germline CDR1 SGHAT, CDR2 FQNNGV. The CDR3 extends over 11 amino acids. The V end was cut by 4 bases, the J end by 9 bases, with 7 bases between. CDR3 nucleotides: TGTGCCAGCAGCTCATTCAGTGAGCAGTTCTTC. Residues: CASSSFSEQFF.